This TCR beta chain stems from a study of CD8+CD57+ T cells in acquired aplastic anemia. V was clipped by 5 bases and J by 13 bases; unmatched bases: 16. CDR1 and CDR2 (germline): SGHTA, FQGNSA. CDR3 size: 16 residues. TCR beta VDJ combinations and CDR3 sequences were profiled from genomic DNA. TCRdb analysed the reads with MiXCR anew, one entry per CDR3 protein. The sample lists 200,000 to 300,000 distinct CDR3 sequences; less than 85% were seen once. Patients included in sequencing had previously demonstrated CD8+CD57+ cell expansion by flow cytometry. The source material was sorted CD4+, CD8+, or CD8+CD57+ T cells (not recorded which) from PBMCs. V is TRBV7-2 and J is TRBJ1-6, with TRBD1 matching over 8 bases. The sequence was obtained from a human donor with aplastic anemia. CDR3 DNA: TGTGCCAGCAGCGCGGACAGGGCCACCCAGTACTTCCCCCTCCACTTT. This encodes CASSADRATQYFPLHF.